The entry that follows covers one T cell receptor beta chain sequence. Its specificity is not known. The sample's time point: cycle 4 day 1 (C4D1), after 6 weeks of nivolumab. Each patient's relapse followed autologous stem cell transplantation, and brentuximab vedotin exposure varied. Under best response, outcomes were complete response, partial response or progressive disease. This entry is derived from a study of PD-1 blockade in classical Hodgkin lymphoma. Method: immunoSEQ multiplex PCR; TCRdb's copy keeps in-frame clones and lacks some. Here the sample spans roughly 100,000 clones, around 90% being singletons. Per the germline V gene, CDR1 is SGHDT and CDR2 is YYEEEE. The germline V and J ends were trimmed by 1 base and 1 base, with 8 bases remaining between them. CDR3 length: 14 residues. Study-wide points: Complete responders matched newly diagnosed patients in baseline diversity. It was CD4+ TCR diversity, not CD8+, that rose significantly by C4D1. Healthy donors reportedly exceeded newly diagnosed patients in baseline TCR diversity.

The chain links TRBV5-6 to TRBJ1-1; D is uncertain. The material was peripheral blood mononuclear cells (PBMCs), obtained before the fourth cycle of nivolumab. The TCR originated in a human donor with classical Hodgkin lymphoma. The CDR3 nucleotides are TGTGCCAGCAGCTTGACAGAGGAGAACACTGAAGCTTTCTTT. Translating it yields CASSLTEENTEAFF. Filled out from reference TRBV5-6 and TRBJ1-1, the complete variable domain reads DAGVTQSPTHLIKTRGQQVTLRCSPKSGHDTVSWYQQALGQGPQFIFQYYEEEERQRGNFPDRFSGHQFPNYSSELNVNALLLGDSALYLCASSLTEENTEAFFGQGTRLTVV.